These 31 T cell receptor beta chains were sequenced from one sample in a study of cytomegalovirus exposure and HLA in healthy donors. PCR was performed using 60 Vbeta and 13 Jbeta primers. The protocol was immunoSEQ multiplex PCR, while the TCRdb copy is restricted to in-frame clones and leaves out a portion. The table has 150,000 to 200,000 clones, about 79% seen once. Sequencing used PBMCs. Receptors were obtained from a man between 45 and 60 years old in good health and CMV-seropositive.

This clone came up once. This chain uses TRBV5-6 with TRBJ1-3; TRBD1 is a possible D gene (5 bases). CDR3 length: 15 residues. Trimming removed 0 bases at V and 2 bases at J, with 9 bases between. Germline V gene data show CDR1 as SGHDT and CDR2 as YYEEEE. CDR3 residues: CASSLVSGAGNTIYF. The DNA for the CDR3 is TGTGCCAGCAGCTTGGTTTCGGGGGCTGGAAACACCATATATTTT.

The J gene is TRBJ1-1, the V gene TRBV7-9; D unclear. The CDR3 contains 13 residues. With 7 bases removed from V and 1 base from J, the gap between germline ends came to 10 bases. Germline loops: CDR1 SEHNR, CDR2 FQNEAQ (reference sequence). The CDR3 region is CASMYDTNTEAFF. The DNA of the CDR3 is TGTGCCAGCATGTACGACACGAACACTGAAGCTTTCTTT.

This clone has just one count. This CDR3 reads CAISDTTPSNTEAFF. The CDR3 DNA is TGTGCCATCAGTGATACGACACCCTCGAACACTGAAGCTTTCTTT. The J gene is TRBJ1-1, the V gene TRBV10-3; D remains ambiguous. This CDR3 has 15 amino acids. V was trimmed by 3 bases and J by 1 base, leaving 12 bases between them. In germline, CDR1 is ENHRY, CDR2 SYGVKD.

V and J are TRBV27 and TRBJ1-5; D is undetermined. The CDR3 covers 13 residues. The germline V gene has CDR1 MNHEY and CDR2 SMNVEV (reference sequence). V was shortened by 4 bases and J by 0 bases, with 4 bases between the two germline ends. The CDR3 bases are TGTGCCAGCAGTTGGAGTAGCAATCAGCCCCAGCATTTT. Its translation: CASSWSSNQPQHF.

A remark on this clone: At one end the junction does not follow the germline gene, possibly because of a read error. The chain joins TRBV7-9 to TRBJ1-1; 12 bases are shared with TRBD1. This CDR3 is built from 15 residues. Germline CDR1 reads SEHNR; CDR2 reads FQNEAQ (reference sequence). CDR3 DNA sequence: TGTTCCAGCAACACCCCGGGACAGGGGGCGTTTGAAGCTTTCTTT. Translated, it gives CSSNTPGQGAFEAFF.

The chain has TRBV5-1 and TRBJ2-7, with D perhaps TRBD1 (6 bases). V was shortened by 4 bases and J by 2 bases, with 22 bases between the two germline ends. CDR1 and CDR2 (germline): SGHRS, YFSETQ. The CDR3 totals 17 residues. The CDR3 here is CASSRLPRGTTTYEQYF. For the CDR3, the DNA is TGCGCCAGCAGCCGTTTACCCCGTGGGACAACCACCTACGAGCAGTACTTC.

This sequence joins TRBV7-2 and TRBJ1-2; 8 bases map to TRBD1. Losses at the gene ends were 3 bases for V and 4 bases for J; bases not matched to a gene: 4. Germline assignment: CDR1 SGHTA and CDR2 FQGNSA. This CDR3 has 14 amino acids. The CDR3, as DNA: TGTGCCAGCAGCTTGGCAGGGGGCAGCTATGGCTACACCTTC. Protein: CASSLAGGSYGYTF.

The V gene is TRBV18, the J gene TRBJ1-4, with D tentatively TRBD1 (5 bases). The germline gives CDR1 KGHSH, CDR2 LQKENI. V lost 6 bases, J lost 8 bases, and 13 bases lay in between. This CDR3 comprises 13 residues. The CDR3 DNA sequence: TGTGCCAGCTCGGGGAACAGGAACGAAAAACTGTTTTTT. This gives the protein CASSGNRNEKLFF.

This sequence joins TRBV15 and TRBJ1-5; 9 bases line up with TRBD1. CDR3 size: 17 residues. Germline lookup yields CDR1 LNHNV and CDR2 YYDKDF (reference sequence). V was pared by 3 bases and J by 6 bases, with 12 bases of the junction left unmatched. DNA of the CDR3: TGTGCCACCAGCAGTAGCGACAGGGGGTTGAGCGGTCAGCCCCAGCATTTT. Protein: CATSSSDRGLSGQPQHF.

This clone has only a few counts. The chain has TRBV9 and TRBJ1-2; perhaps TRBD1 as D (6 bases). Germline CDR1 SGDLS, CDR2 YYNGEE. The V gene lost 4 bases and the J gene lost 5 bases, with 15 bases spanning the gap. The CDR3 spans 14 residues. For the CDR3, the DNA is TGTGCCAGCAGCCCCACGGGGGGGCCTTATGGCTACACCTTC. It specifies CASSPTGGPYGYTF.

The CDR3 DNA sequence: TGTGCCAGCAGCTTAGGCGGCACGGGAGCGGGGGGCAGGGGCGAGCAGTACGTC. This sequence encodes CASSLGGTGAGGRGEQYV. The rearrangement joins TRBV7-8 to TRBJ2-7, with 9 positions matching TRBD2. The CDR3 totals 18 residues. The junction had 16 bases not matched to a gene; V was cut back by 1 base and J by 6 bases. CDR1 and CDR2 from the germline V gene are SGHVS and FQNEAQ.

This chain links TRBV2 with TRBJ2-3, with TRBD2 identical over 10 bases. V was clipped by 6 bases and J by 10 bases; unmatched bases: 4. CDR3 length: 12 residues. The germline gives CDR1 SNHLY, CDR2 FYNNEI. CDR3 amino acids: CASSLGTSAQYF. In nucleotides, the CDR3 is TGTGCCAGCAGCCTTGGGACTAGCGCGCAGTATTTT.

This sequence joins TRBV13 and TRBJ2-2; no clear D gene. This CDR3 contains 13 residues. Germline assignment: CDR1 PRHDT and CDR2 FYEKMQ (reference sequence). Trimming stripped 1 base from V and 5 bases from J, with 5 bases between. The CDR3, as DNA: TGTGCCAGCAGCTTAGCTCCTACCGGGGAGCTGTTTTTT. Its protein product is CASSLAPTGELFF.

Note on this clone: At one end the junction does not follow the germline gene, possibly because of a read error. Other nucleotide sequences from this sample produce the same CDR3. CDR3 bases: TGTGCCAGCAGCCTTTGGACAGATACCATGAACACTGAGGCTTTCTTT. Protein: CASSLWTDTMNTEAFF. The V call is TRBV5-4, the J call TRBJ1-1; tentatively, D is TRBD1 (6 bases). CDR1 SGHNT and CDR2 YYREEE come from the germline V gene (reference sequence). The CDR3 is 16 amino acids.

The sample holds a few counts of this clone. This chain links TRBV7-2 with TRBJ1-1, with a possible D match to TRBD1 (6 bases). Germline V gene lookup returns CDR1 SGHTA and CDR2 FQGNSA. Trimming removed 7 bases from V and 2 bases from J, with 11 bases in between. There are 13 residues in the CDR3. The chain's CDR3 is CASKAGANTEAFF. The CDR3 DNA follows: TGTGCCAGCAAGGCAGGGGCTAACACTGAAGCTTTCTTT.

This clone was seen just once. This sequence joins TRBV6-1 and TRBJ1-5; 8 nucleotides match TRBD1. Germline V gene sequence: CDR1 MNHNS, CDR2 SASEGT. V was clipped by 4 bases and J by 4 bases; unmatched bases: 6. This CDR3 comprises 15 residues. This CDR3 is CASSVGQGGNQPQHF. The CDR3 coding sequence is TGTGCCAGCAGTGTAGGACAGGGAGGAAATCAGCCCCAGCATTTT.

V usage is TRBV7-9 and J usage is TRBJ2-2; 8 bases are a match to TRBD1. Per the germline V gene, CDR1 is SEHNR and CDR2 is FQNEAQ (reference sequence). The length of the CDR3 is 15 residues. J gave up 0 bases and V 10 bases, and 7 bases lay outside the gene matches. For the CDR3, the DNA is TGTGCCACACATGACAGGGGCGCGAACACCGGGGAGCTGTTTTTT. Translation gives CATHDRGANTGELFF.

V and J are TRBV28 and TRBJ1-1; D is possibly TRBD1 (6 bases). The germline V gene has CDR1 MDHEN and CDR2 SYDVKM. V was trimmed by 5 bases and J by 4 bases, leaving 11 bases between them. The CDR3 spans 13 residues. The CDR3 region has the DNA TGTGCCAGCAGTCGAACAGGGAGCACTGAAGCTTTCTTT. Translation gives CASSRTGSTEAFF.

This chain connects TRBV6-1 to TRBJ2-7, with a possible D match to TRBD1 (5 bases). V was clipped by 5 bases and J by 0 bases, with 8 bases between them. The V gene's germline CDR1 is MNHNS and CDR2 SASEGT. The CDR3 runs 13 residues. For the CDR3, the DNA is TGTGCCAGCAGTTCCGACAGCTCCTACGAGCAGTACGTC. This codes for CASSSDSSYEQYV.

The rearrangement joins TRBV6-1 to TRBJ1-2; 8 nucleotides line up with TRBD1. In germline, CDR1 is MNHNS, CDR2 SASEGT. V was pared by 1 base and J by 5 bases, with 6 bases of the junction left unmatched. This CDR3 has 15 residues. The CDR3 sequence is CASSEVVDRVYGYTF. In nucleotides, the CDR3 is TGTGCCAGCAGTGAAGTAGTGGACAGGGTTTATGGCTACACCTTC.

The count of this clone is one. The genes are TRBV29-1 and TRBJ1-2; D ambiguous. CDR1 and CDR2 from the germline V gene are SQVTM and ANQGSEA. This CDR3 contains 13 residues. The germline V and J ends were trimmed by 6 bases and 1 base, with 12 bases remaining between them. This chain's CDR3 is CSVETGFNYGYTF. The CDR3 nucleotides are TGCAGCGTCGAGACGGGGTTTAACTATGGCTACACCTTC.

CDR3 DNA sequence: TGTGCCAGCAGCTTATTGGGACTAGCGGTAGAGGACCGCACAGATACGCAGTATTTT. Protein product: CASSLLGLAVEDRTDTQYF. The chain couples TRBV13 to TRBJ2-3; 11 nucleotides line up with TRBD2. Germline loops: CDR1 PRHDT, CDR2 FYEKMQ (reference sequence). The trim removed 2 bases at V and 1 base at J, leaving 11 bases unmatched. The CDR3 is 19 amino acids.

The chain is built from TRBV28 and TRBJ1-4; 8 bases fit TRBD1. This CDR3 has 14 amino acids. V shed 7 bases and J 4 bases; nucleotides not matched to a gene: 5. In germline, CDR1 is MDHEN, CDR2 SYDVKM. The CDR3 sequence is CASTETGDNEKLFF. The CDR3 DNA reads TGTGCCAGCACCGAGACAGGGGATAATGAAAAACTGTTTTTT.

In DNA form, the CDR3 reads TGTGCCCTTGGACAGGGGAATCAGCCCCAGCATTTT. It specifies CALGQGNQPQHF. This chain uses TRBV28 with TRBJ1-5; 9 bases agree with TRBD1. The V and J ends lost 11 bases and 4 bases, in that order; junction bases with no gene match: 3. Looked up from germline, CDR1 is MDHEN and CDR2 is SYDVKM. The CDR3 consists of 12 residues.

The chain links TRBV6-6 to TRBJ2-1; D is possibly TRBD2 (5 bases). Germline V gene sequence: CDR1 MNHNY, CDR2 SVGAGI (reference sequence). V lost 7 bases, J lost 1 base, and 14 bases lay in between. The CDR3 runs 15 residues. This CDR3 is CASITGERSYNEQFF. The CDR3 DNA reads as TGTGCCAGCATTACCGGGGAGCGGTCCTACAATGAGCAGTTCTTC.

In this sample, this clone turned up once. The chain employs TRBV4-3 and TRBJ1-1; D may be TRBD1 (6 bases). Trimming removed 0 bases at V and 4 bases at J, with 12 bases between. The V gene's germline CDR1 is LGHNA and CDR2 YSLEER. The CDR3 has 15 residues. The CDR3 region has the DNA TGCGCCAGCAGCCAAGATGGGGGGGCGAGCACTGAAGCTTTCTTT. Protein sequence: CASSQDGGASTEAFF.

The genes are TRBV6-1 and TRBJ1-2; D gene ambiguous. The ends were cut back, 3 bases at V and 2 bases at J, with 4 bases in the middle. CDR3 length: 12 residues. Germline CDR1 is MNHNS and CDR2 is SASEGT. The CDR3 spells CASSDVNYGYTF. The CDR3 DNA reads as TGTGCCAGCAGTGACGTGAACTATGGCTACACCTTC.

The gene calls are TRBV28 and TRBJ1-5; 7 bases agree with TRBD1. CDR3 length equals 15 residues. The germline CDR1 and CDR2 sequences are MDHEN and SYDVKM. Losses at the gene ends were 4 bases for V and 5 bases for J; bases not matched to a gene: 8. The CDR3 DNA reads TGTGCCAGCAGTTCCCAGGGGGAAGGCTATCAGCCCCAGCATTTT. It is translated as CASSSQGEGYQPQHF.

This clone was seen only once. The chain has TRBV5-5 and TRBJ1-5, with D possibly TRBD1 on 6 matching bases. Germline loops: CDR1 SGHKS, CDR2 YYEKEE (reference sequence). The V end lost 2 bases, the J end lost 5 bases, and 14 bases lay between the germline ends. This CDR3 is 15 amino acids long. The CDR3 DNA reads TGTGCCAGCAGCTTTACCCGACAGGACCATCAGCCCCAGCATTTT. It encodes CASSFTRQDHQPQHF.

This chain connects TRBV9 to TRBJ2-5, with D unclear. The V end lost 0 bases, the J end lost 3 bases, and 6 bases lay between the germline ends. Germline-derived CDR1 and CDR2 are SGDLS and YYNGEE. The CDR3 loop spans 13 amino acids. The chain's CDR3 is CASSVVAEETQYF. The CDR3 coding sequence is TGTGCCAGCAGCGTAGTCGCGGAAGAGACCCAGTACTTC.

The V and J genes are TRBV7-8 and TRBJ2-3; D is uncertain. Trimming shortened V by 0 bases and J by 5 bases, and 6 bases separated the two germline ends. The CDR3 contains 13 residues. Germline-derived CDR1 and CDR2 are SGHVS and FQNEAQ. CDR3 sequence (DNA): TGTGCCAGCAGCTTAGCGGGCAGAGATACGCAGTATTTT. Amino acids: CASSLAGRDTQYF.